This entry lists 4 T cell receptor beta chains sequenced from one sample in a study of blood T cell repertoires in COVID-19. This table comes from immunoSEQ multiplex PCR, and its TCRdb copy is limited to in-frame clones, with some not included. The table lists some 150,000 clones, around nine tenths of them singletons. Sequences were obtained from peripheral blood. These receptors all stem from a woman aged 40 to 49 with acute or convalescent COVID-19.

The chain joins TRBV2 to TRBJ2-1, with 8 bases matching TRBD2. Trimming cost V 10 bases and J 11 bases; bases outside gene matches: 13. Germline loops: CDR1 SNHLY, CDR2 FYNNEI. This CDR3 is built from 13 residues. The DNA for the CDR3 is TGTGCCACCGAGGCGGGAGGCCGTCCGAAGCAGTTCTTC. It yields the protein CATEAGGRPKQFF. The full variable domain, its missing parts supplied by reference TRBV2 and TRBJ2-1, is EPEVTQTPSHQVTQMGQEVILRCVPISNHLYFYWYRQILGQKVEFLVSFYNNEISEKSEIFDDQFSVERPDGSNFTLKIRSTKLEDSAMYFCATEAGGRPKQFFGPGTRLTVL.

The V and J genes are TRBV28 and TRBJ1-1, with a weak D call TRBD1 (5 bases). The V end was cut by 6 bases, the J end by 0 bases, with 8 bases between. CDR3 size: 13 residues. CDR1 and CDR2 from the germline V gene are MDHEN and SYDVKM. In DNA form, the CDR3 reads TGTGCCAGCAGGGCAGGGATGAACACTGAAGCTTTCTTT. This codes for CASRAGMNTEAFF. Variable domain in full (rest from reference TRBV28 and TRBJ1-1): DVKVTQSSRYLVKRTGEKVFLECVQDMDHENMFWYRQDPGLGLRLIYFSYDVKMKEKGDIPEGYSVSREKKERFSLILESASTNQTSMYLCASRAGMNTEAFFGQGTRLTVV.

The chain combines TRBV7-2 with TRBJ1-4; weak D call: TRBD1 (5 bases). Germline V lookup: CDR1 SGHTA, CDR2 FQGNSA. This CDR3 is 13 amino acids long. V lost 6 bases, J lost 8 bases, and 13 bases lay in between. The CDR3 coding sequence is TGTGCCAGCAGATCAGGGTTTCAGGAAAAACTGTTTTTT. This translates into CASRSGFQEKLFF. The variable domain in full, completed from reference TRBV7-2 and TRBJ1-4, reads GAGVSQSPSNKVTEKGKDVELRCDPISGHTALYWYRQSLGQGLEFLIYFQGNSAPDKSGLPSDRFSAERTGGSVSTLTIQRTQQEDSAVYLCASRSGFQEKLFFGSGTQLSVL.

This chain connects TRBV7-2 to TRBJ1-1, with 7 bases that match TRBD1. The CDR3 sequence is 15 residues long. Trimming removed 2 bases from V and 2 bases from J; junction bases left unmatched: 5. Per the germline V gene, CDR1 is SGHTA and CDR2 is FQGNSA. CDR3 bases: TGTGCCAGCAGCTTATTTGAAGGGGGCAACACTGAAGCTTTCTTT. This codes for CASSLFEGGNTEAFF.